The 14 T cell receptor beta chains listed next were all sequenced from one sample in a study of blood T cell repertoires in COVID-19. The method was immunoSEQ multiplex PCR; TCRdb's version includes in-frame clones alone and lacks a portion of them. The sample carries hundreds of thousands of clones, more than 70% recorded once. The sample taken for sequencing was PBMCs or T cells enriched from blood (not recorded which). The receptors shown here come from a woman between 18 and 29 years old who had been exposed to COVID-19.

V gene TRBV6-5 combines with J gene TRBJ2-1, with TRBD2 identical over 8 bases. V shed 5 bases, J shed 6 bases, and the junction held 6 bases outside the gene matches. CDR1 and CDR2 from the germline V gene are MNHEY and SVGAGI. CDR3 length equals 14 residues. CDR3 bases: TGTGCCAGCAGTACTAGCGGAGGGCCCAATGAGCAGTTCTTC. It yields the protein CASSTSGGPNEQFF.

The chain couples TRBV5-1 to TRBJ1-4, with D possibly matching TRBD1 (5 bases). From germline, CDR1 is SGHRS and CDR2 YFSETQ. V shed 1 base and J shed 7 bases, with 17 bases lying between them. The CDR3 spans 16 residues. The CDR3 spells CASSLSAGTGGEKLFF. The DNA of the CDR3 is TGCGCCAGCAGCTTGTCTGCGGGGACGGGAGGTGAAAAACTGTTTTTT.

V is TRBV29-1 and J is TRBJ2-5; D might be TRBD2 (5 bases). Between the trimmed V and J ends, which lost 0 bases and 7 bases, there was a span of 6 bases. Germline CDR1 reads SQVTM; CDR2 reads ANQGSEA. This CDR3 is built from 11 residues. The CDR3 DNA is TGCAGCGTTGAAGATGCGGGGACCCAGTACTTC. Protein: CSVEDAGTQYF.

This chain links TRBV10-1 with TRBJ2-7; TRBD1 might be the D (6 bases). V was pared by 2 bases and J by 7 bases, with 15 bases between. The germline V gene has CDR1 WNHNN and CDR2 SYGVQD (reference sequence). The CDR3 has 14 amino acids. In nucleotides, the CDR3 is TGCGCCAGCAGTGAGGACAGGTCATCGTTTGAGCAGTACTTC. Its translation: CASSEDRSSFEQYF.

The gene calls are TRBV28 and TRBJ1-1, with 9 bases lining up with TRBD1. Germline CDR1 reads MDHEN; CDR2 reads SYDVKM. The CDR3 is made up of 16 amino acids. V lost 4 bases, J lost 3 bases, and 9 bases stayed unmatched. CDR3 loop: CASSSGTGISDTEAFF. As DNA, the CDR3 is TGTGCCAGCAGTTCCGGGACAGGGATTTCGGACACTGAAGCTTTCTTT.

J is TRBJ1-5 and V is TRBV19; TRBD1 aligns across 10 bases. The CDR3 spans 17 residues. CDR1 and CDR2 (germline): LNHDA, SQIVND (reference sequence). The ends lost 3 bases at V and 4 bases at J; junction bases unmatched: 9. The DNA of the CDR3 is TGTGCCAGTAGTATCGCCGGGACAGGGGCGAATAATCAGCCCCAGCATTTT. It yields the protein CASSIAGTGANNQPQHF.

The chain links TRBV2 to TRBJ2-2; no firm D call. CDR1 and CDR2 (germline): SNHLY, FYNNEI. The CDR3 extends over 16 amino acids. Trimming took 1 base from V and 0 from J, leaving 9 bases between them. The CDR3 is CASSEDGVANTGELFF. In nucleotides, the CDR3 is TGTGCCAGCAGTGAAGATGGAGTAGCGAACACCGGGGAGCTGTTTTTT.

The rearrangement links TRBV3-1 (or the pseudogene TRBV3-2) to TRBJ2-7; D may be TRBD2 (5 bases). Germline-derived CDR1 and CDR2 are LGHDT and YNNKEL (reference sequence). Trimming pared 4 bases from V and 1 base from J, leaving 17 bases between. The CDR3 covers 16 residues. In DNA form, the CDR3 reads TGTGCCAGCAGCCCCAAACCCCCTAGCAGGTCCTACGAGCAGTACTTC. Translation gives CASSPKPPSRSYEQYF.

The V and J genes are TRBV5-8 and TRBJ1-2, with 9 bases lining up with TRBD1. CDR1 is SGHTS and CDR2 is YDEGEE in the germline V gene. The CDR3 is 13 amino acids. V gave up 2 bases and J gave up 7 bases; unmatched junction bases: 3. This chain's CDR3 is CASSLQGAGGYTF. CDR3 DNA sequence: TGTGCCAGCAGCTTACAGGGGGCCGGTGGCTACACCTTC.

This rearrangement joins TRBV15 to TRBJ2-4; D unresolved. CDR1 and CDR2 (germline): LNHNV, YYDKDF (reference sequence). The CDR3 is 15 residues long. V lost 4 bases and J 9 bases, leaving 19 bases between the germline ends. CDR3 sequence: CATSTQAPVAGIQYF. The CDR3 DNA is TGTGCCACCAGCACTCAGGCCCCGGTTGCAGGCATTCAGTACTTC.

J is TRBJ2-1 and V is TRBV5-5, with 11 positions matching TRBD2. Germline values: CDR1 SGHKS, CDR2 YYEKEE (reference sequence). Trimming at V came to 0 bases and at J to 8 bases, leaving 10 bases not matched to a gene. The CDR3 has 17 residues. The CDR3 bases are TGTGCCAGCAGCTTGGCTCTCACTAGCGGGAGTCGGGATGAGCAGTTCTTC. This translates into CASSLALTSGSRDEQFF.

V gene TRBV9 combines with J gene TRBJ2-2; no firm D call. The CDR3 extends over 14 amino acids. Germline lookup yields CDR1 SGDLS and CDR2 YYNGEE. V was clipped by 0 bases and J by 10 bases, with 13 bases between them. CDR3 sequence reads: CASSVESALEELFF. In DNA, the CDR3 is TGTGCCAGCAGCGTAGAGAGCGCCCTGGAGGAGCTGTTTTTT.

This chain joins TRBV7-2 and TRBJ2-1; D might be TRBD2 (6 bases). Germline loops: CDR1 SGHTA, CDR2 FQGNSA. This CDR3 spans 15 amino acids. Trimming cost V 0 bases and J 12 bases, with 18 bases left between them. This CDR3 reads CASSLAGNRLESQFF. The CDR3 DNA sequence: TGTGCCAGCAGCTTAGCGGGGAACCGACTAGAATCGCAGTTCTTC. The full variable domain, in which reference TRBV7-2 and TRBJ2-1 provide the parts outside the CDR3, is GAGVSQSPSNKVTEKGKDVELRCDPISGHTALYWYRQSLGQGLEFLIYFQGNSAPDKSGLPSDRFSAERTGGSVSTLTIQRTQQEDSAVYLCASSLAGNRLESQFFGPGTRLTVL.

The CDR3 bases are TGTGCCAGCAGCCCTTACGGACAGGGGGCGAACTATGGCTACACCTTC. Its protein product is CASSPYGQGANYGYTF. This chain joins TRBV4-2 and TRBJ1-2, with TRBD1 matching 11 bases. The CDR3 length is 16 residues. CDR1 is LGHNA and CDR2 is YNFKEQ in the germline V gene. Trimming took 4 bases from V and 2 from J; bases not matched to a gene: 6.